The 26 T cell receptor beta chains below were found in one sample sequenced in a study of cytomegalovirus exposure and HLA in healthy donors (dated 2017 in TCRdb). Library preparation was by the immunoSEQ multiplex PCR assay. For the multiplex PCR, a mixture combining 60 forward primers for TCR Vbeta segments and 13 reverse primers for TCR Jbeta segments was used. TCRdb holds this immuneACCESS table with in-frame rearrangements only. Some clones are missing; in checked studies, unresolved V genes explain under half, and the rest has no known cause. Present in this sample are around 70,000 clones, more than 55% of which were seen just once. The top ten clones comprise roughly 4.4% of the sample. Material: PBMCs. These receptors all stem from a man aged 55 to 70 in good health and CMV-seropositive.

The V gene is TRBV6-5, the J gene TRBJ1-1; no definite D call. The CDR3 is 13 amino acids. Trimming shortened V by 2 bases and J by 5 bases, and 9 bases separated the two germline ends. Germline loops: CDR1 MNHEY, CDR2 SVGAGI. The CDR3 DNA is TGTGCCAGCAGTTACGGGTGGGCGACTGAAGCTTTCTTT. The encoded protein is CASSYGWATEAFF.

The gene calls are TRBV18 and TRBJ2-2, with TRBD2 matching 7 bases. The CDR3 spans 17 residues. V lost 1 base to trimming and J lost 2 bases; unmatched junction nucleotides: 7. CDR1 is KGHSH, CDR2 LQKENI, per germline. In nucleotides, the CDR3 is TGTGCCAGCTCACCACTAGAGGGACTATCCAACACCGGGGAGCTGTTTTTT. It specifies CASSPLEGLSNTGELFF.

The chain recombines TRBV5-6 with TRBJ2-7, with unresolved D. The CDR3 has 13 amino acids. The V and J ends lost 0 bases and 6 bases respectively, with 10 bases between them. Germline V gene sequence: CDR1 SGHDT, CDR2 YYEEEE. CDR3 DNA sequence: TGTGCCAGCAGCTTGGTTCCGGGTGCCGAGCAGTACTTC. Translated: CASSLVPGAEQYF.

The chain is built from TRBV5-8 and TRBJ1-6, with TRBD1 as a possible D gene (5 bases). The V end was cut by 4 bases, the J end by 7 bases, with 18 bases between. Germline V gene lookup returns CDR1 SGHTS and CDR2 YDEGEE. The CDR3 is made up of 16 amino acids. The CDR3 nucleotides are TGTGCCAGCAGCACGCCCGGACATGGAAAAAATTCACCCCTCCACTTT. It encodes CASSTPGHGKNSPLHF. Filled out from reference TRBV5-8 and TRBJ1-6, the complete variable domain reads EAGVTQSPTHLIKTRGQQATLRCSPISGHTSVYWYQQALGLGLQFLLWYDEGEERNRGNFPPRFSGRQFPNYSSELNVNALELEDSALYLCASSTPGHGKNSPLHFGNGTRLTVT.

J is TRBJ2-7 and V is TRBV21-1; no check of the table's D call, TRBD2, against the DNA was made. TRBV21-1 is a recognized pseudogene. CDR3 size: 16 residues. The CDR3 region has the DNA TGTGCCAGCAGCAAAGGGGCGGGGGCCCTCAGCGGCGAGCAGTACTTC. Protein sequence: CASSKGAGALSGEQYF.

In this sample, this clone turned up a few times. This chain connects TRBV7-6 to TRBJ2-7, with a tentative D call TRBD1 (6 bases). Trimming removed 5 bases from V and 2 bases from J, with 13 bases in between. Germline CDR1 SGHVS, CDR2 FNYEAQ. There are 14 residues in the CDR3. This CDR3 reads CASSPRTDPYEQYF. CDR3 coding DNA: TGTGCCAGCAGCCCTCGGACAGACCCCTACGAGCAGTACTTC.

The chain employs TRBV7-8 and TRBJ2-5; TRBD2 is a possible D gene (7 bases). The length of the CDR3 is 20 residues. CDR1 SGHVS and CDR2 FQNEAQ come from the germline V gene. V gave up 5 bases and J gave up 2 bases, with 30 bases separating them. The CDR3 protein is CASSHLGTFGRGAIQETQYF. The CDR3 DNA follows: TGTGCCAGCAGCCATTTGGGCACATTCGGTCGGGGGGCCATTCAAGAGACCCAGTACTTC.

The chain employs TRBV4-1 and TRBJ2-3; D perhaps matches TRBD2 (6 bases). The CDR3 is 17 amino acids. Germline V gives CDR1 MGHRA, CDR2 YSYEKL. Trimming left V 2 bases short and J 0 bases short, with 15 bases between. DNA for the CDR3: TGCGCCAGCAGCCAAACCCCGGGACTGGGTAGCACAGATACGCAGTATTTT. Protein product: CASSQTPGLGSTDTQYF.

The genes are TRBV9 and TRBJ2-3; 10 bases match TRBD2. The CDR3 is made up of 16 amino acids. CDR1 is SGDLS and CDR2 is YYNGEE in the germline V gene. Trimming cost V 2 bases and J 4 bases; bases outside gene matches: 7. The CDR3 DNA follows: TGTGCCAGCAGCGTGAGGCTAGCGGGAGTCGCAGATACGCAGTATTTT. Translation gives CASSVRLAGVADTQYF. Full variable domain (outside the CDR3, taken from reference TRBV9 and TRBJ2-3): DSGVTQTPKHLITATGQRVTLRCSPRSGDLSVYWYQQSLDQGLQFLIQYYNGEERAKGNILERFSAQQFPDLHSELNLSSLELGDSALYFCASSVRLAGVADTQYFGPGTRLTVL.

This chain connects TRBV7-9 to TRBJ2-7; 8 bases fit TRBD2. The CDR3 is 15 residues long. Germline V gene lookup returns CDR1 SEHNR and CDR2 FQNEAQ (reference sequence). Trimming at V came to 2 bases and at J to 7 bases, leaving 10 bases not matched to a gene. The CDR3 nucleotides read TGTGCCAGCAGCTTAATGACGGGAGGGGTTCAGGAGCAGTACTTC. As protein: CASSLMTGGVQEQYF.

This CDR3 reads CASSLAAGIDEQYF. CDR3 nucleotides: TGTGCCAGCAGTTTGGCGGCAGGGATTGACGAGCAGTACTTC. V and J are TRBV27 and TRBJ2-7; tentatively, D is TRBD1 (5 bases). CDR3 length: 14 residues. The germline V and J ends were trimmed by 3 bases and 5 bases, with 14 bases remaining between them. Germline V gene lookup returns CDR1 MNHEY and CDR2 SMNVEV (reference sequence).

As to this clone: An end of the junction does not agree with germline; a read error may underlie this. The gene calls are TRBV7-9 and TRBJ2-7; 10 nucleotides line up with TRBD1. This CDR3 has 14 residues. Germline V gene sequence: CDR1 SEHNR, CDR2 FQNEAQ (reference sequence). CDR3 residues: CSSTLPGQGFEQYF. The CDR3 DNA is TGTTCCAGCACCTTGCCGGGACAGGGGTTCGAGCAGTACTTC.

This sequence joins TRBV5-6 and TRBJ1-1, with 8 bases matching TRBD1. This CDR3 spans 18 amino acids. CDR1 and CDR2 (germline): SGHDT, YYEEEE. V was clipped by 1 base and J by 5 bases; unmatched bases: 16. The CDR3 loop reads CASSLTFQGAQGQTEAFF. Written as DNA, the CDR3 is TGTGCCAGCAGCTTGACCTTTCAGGGGGCGCAAGGGCAGACTGAAGCTTTCTTT.

In the case of this clone: The germline gene is not matched at one end of the junction; a read error may be the cause. The chain employs TRBV7-9 and TRBJ2-7; D possibly corresponds to TRBD2 (6 bases). Germline CDR1 is SEHNR and CDR2 is FQNEAQ (reference sequence). The CDR3 loop spans 14 amino acids. The CDR3 is CSSSLEGGTYEQYF. CDR3 DNA: TGTTCCAGCAGCTTAGAGGGCGGGACCTACGAGCAGTACTTC.

This clone appeared a few times. The chain has TRBV18 and TRBJ1-4; 8 bases fit TRBD1. J lost 3 bases, V lost 1 base, and 1 base had no gene match. This CDR3 is built from 15 residues. Germline CDR1 is KGHSH and CDR2 is LQKENI. The DNA of the CDR3 is TGTGCCAGCTCACCACGGACAGGGTCTAATGAAAAACTGTTTTTT. It specifies CASSPRTGSNEKLFF.

Only a few counts were recorded for this clone. Here the CDR3 DNA reads TGTGCCAGCAGTTTTATTGGCGGGAGCGGCGCAGATACGCAGTATTTT. Translated, it gives CASSFIGGSGADTQYF. This chain uses TRBV27 with TRBJ2-3, with 7 bases lining up with TRBD2. Trimming at V came to 3 bases and at J to 4 bases, leaving 10 bases not matched to a gene. The CDR3 runs to 16 residues. In germline, CDR1 is MNHEY, CDR2 SMNVEV (reference sequence).

CDR3 in DNA: TGCGCCAGCAGCCTCAGGGATGGGAGCAATCAGCCCCAGCATTTT. It translates to CASSLRDGSNQPQHF. The chain has TRBV4-1 and TRBJ1-5, with a tentative D call TRBD1 (5 bases). V lost 4 bases and J 1 base, leaving 11 bases between the germline ends. Looked up from germline, CDR1 is MGHRA and CDR2 is YSYEKL. The CDR3 is 15 residues long.

The chain recombines TRBV29-1 with TRBJ2-1; tentative D call: TRBD2 (5 bases). V was clipped by 3 bases and J by 5 bases, with 11 bases between them. The germline V gene encodes CDR1 SQVTM and CDR2 ANQGSEA. This CDR3 comprises 13 residues. In nucleotides, the CDR3 is TGCAGCGTTGACGGGCTAGCAAACAATGAGCAGTTCTTC. Translating gives CSVDGLANNEQFF.

The rearrangement joins TRBV30 to TRBJ2-1, with a tentative D call TRBD2 (6 bases). The V and J ends lost 5 bases and 3 bases respectively, with 11 bases between them. The CDR3 is 13 amino acids. CDR1 is GTSNPN, CDR2 SVGIG, per germline (reference sequence). The CDR3 coding sequence is TGTGCCTGGGGGGACTTCCTCTACAATGAGCAGTTCTTC. Its protein product is CAWGDFLYNEQFF.

CDR3 sequence reads: CASSVSGLVINEQFF. In DNA form, the CDR3 reads TGTGCCAGCAGCGTCTCGGGACTAGTCATCAATGAGCAGTTCTTC. The V and J genes are TRBV9 and TRBJ2-1, with 8 positions matching TRBD2. Germline V gives CDR1 SGDLS, CDR2 YYNGEE. There are 15 residues in the CDR3. The V and J ends lost 2 bases and 6 bases, in that order; junction bases with no gene match: 7. The variable domain in full, with the rest retrieved from reference TRBV9 and TRBJ2-1, is DSGVTQTPKHLITATGQRVTLRCSPRSGDLSVYWYQQSLDQGLQFLIQYYNGEERAKGNILERFSAQQFPDLHSELNLSSLELGDSALYFCASSVSGLVINEQFFGPGTRLTVL.

This clone was seen just once. Sequence at one end of the junction differs from germline and may be a read error. The chain carries TRBV7-9 and TRBJ1-1, with D possibly being TRBD1 (5 bases). The CDR3 runs to 15 residues. Germline loops: CDR1 SEHNR, CDR2 FQNEAQ (reference sequence). The CDR3 reads CSSSFLNLGPTEAFF. The CDR3 DNA follows: TGTTCCAGCAGCTTCCTAAACTTGGGGCCGACTGAAGCTTTCTTT.

This chain uses TRBV11-2 with TRBJ2-5; TRBD2 matches 10 bases. The DNA end is more similar to TRBJ2-7, so the J call may be wrong. The germline gives CDR1 SGHAT, CDR2 FQNNGV. This CDR3 is built from 17 residues. The CDR3 DNA reads as TGTGCCAGCAGCTTATTAGCACTAGCGGGACGCTCCTACGAGCAGTACTTC. It encodes CASSLLALAGRSYEQYF.

This clone has just a few counts. This chain joins TRBV18 and TRBJ2-6, with TRBD1 identical over 9 bases. The CDR3 is 18 amino acids. With 6 bases clipped from V and 0 bases from J, the junction kept 9 bases outside the gene matches. The V gene's germline CDR1 is KGHSH and CDR2 LQKENI. In DNA, the CDR3 is TGTGCCAGCTCGGGGGGAACAGGGGGCATCTCTGGGGCCAACGTCCTGACTTTC. Its translation: CASSGGTGGISGANVLTF.

The sample holds one count of this clone. The chain combines TRBV19 with TRBJ2-1; maybe TRBD2 (5 bases). The V end lost 5 bases, the J end lost 9 bases, and 14 bases lay between the germline ends. Germline V gives CDR1 LNHDA, CDR2 SQIVND (reference sequence). The CDR3 sequence is 13 residues long. The DNA of the CDR3 is TGTGCCAGTAGTCCAGGACTGGGGTTTGAGCAGTTCTTC. Protein product: CASSPGLGFEQFF. Drawing the rest from reference TRBV19 and TRBJ2-1, the complete variable domain is DGGITQSPKYLFRKEGQNVTLSCEQNLNHDAMYWYRQDPGQGLRLIYYSQIVNDFQKGDIAEGYSVSREKKESFPLTVTSAQKNPTAFYLCASSPGLGFEQFFGPGTRLTVL.

This clone was seen only a few times. This sequence joins TRBV5-5 and TRBJ2-7; tentatively, D is TRBD1 (5 bases). Germline CDR1 and CDR2: SGHKS and YYEKEE (reference sequence). The V end lost 0 bases, the J end lost 13 bases, and 14 bases lay between the germline ends. The CDR3 contains 12 residues. The CDR3 loop is CASSLGRADIYF. CDR3 bases: TGTGCCAGCAGCTTGGGCAGGGCCGACATATACTTC.

This chain joins TRBV6-1 and TRBJ2-5, with D perhaps TRBD2 (6 bases). The V and J ends lost 7 bases and 0 bases respectively, with 12 bases between them. CDR1 and CDR2 (germline): MNHNS, SASEGT. The CDR3 spans 14 residues. Here the CDR3 reads CASNLGGNQETQYF. Written as DNA, the CDR3 is TGTGCCAGCAACCTGGGGGGTAACCAAGAGACCCAGTACTTC.